The 21 T cell receptor beta chains in this list originate from one sample, sequenced in a study of response to subunit inactivated influenza vaccine. MiXCR, run by TCRdb on the RT-PCR reads, gives a single entry per CDR3 protein. The sample lists 590,000 or so distinct CDR3 sequences, 14% seen once, with 6% to 9.5% in the top ten. Sequencing used PBMCs from blood, obtained 14 to 15 days before vaccination. All receptors derive from a man aged 45-65 years who received an inactivated influenza vaccine.

The chain combines TRBV6-1 with TRBJ2-5; D uncertain. Deletions cut 7 bases from V and 5 bases from J, with 5 bases between. This CDR3 comprises 10 residues. Germline assignment: CDR1 MNHNS and CDR2 SASEGT. In DNA, the CDR3 is TGTGCCAGCATGTATGAGACCCAGTACTTC. Its protein product is CASMYETQYF.

The table lists this clonotype with a few counts. The genes are TRBV12-3 or TRBV12-4 and TRBJ1-3; tentative D call: TRBD1 (5 bases). There are 16 residues in the CDR3. V was shortened by 6 bases and J by 0 bases, with 15 bases between the two germline ends. CDR3 in amino acids: CASSSGPTLSGNTIYF. The CDR3 bases are TGTGCCAGCAGCTCGGGACCGACGCTCTCTGGAAACACCATATATTTT.

The genes are TRBV29-1 and TRBJ1-3; D is perhaps TRBD1 (5 bases). Germline CDR1 and CDR2: SQVTM and ANQGSEA. CDR3 length: 14 residues. The CDR3 DNA is TGCACCAGCCCGGCGACAGACTCTGGAAACACCATATATTTT. Translating it yields CTSPATDSGNTIYF.

This clonotype turned up a few times. The V gene is TRBV4-2, the J gene TRBJ2-2; D is possibly TRBD2 (6 bases). Germline CDR1 reads LGHNA; CDR2 reads YNFKEQ. The CDR3 contains 14 residues. Between the trimmed V and J ends, which lost 4 bases and 6 bases, there was a span of 12 bases. Here the CDR3 DNA reads TGTGCCAGCAGCCGAATGGGGGGAGCCGGGGAGCTGTTTTTT. It encodes CASSRMGGAGELFF.

This clonotype was detected only a few times. The chain combines TRBV18 with TRBJ1-5; D gene uncertain. Germline lookup yields CDR1 KGHSH and CDR2 LQKENI. Trimming left V 3 bases short and J 1 base short, with 13 bases between. The CDR3 spans 16 residues. CDR3 DNA: TGTGCCAGCTCACCCAGAGGAATGGGAAGCAATCAGCCCCAGCATTTT. Translated: CASSPRGMGSNQPQHF.

This clonotype has only a few counts. V and J are TRBV4-1 and TRBJ2-7; 7 bases align to TRBD1. The CDR3 loop spans 15 amino acids. CDR1 and CDR2 (germline): MGHRA, YSYEKL. V dropped 1 base and J dropped 1; count of bases not matched to a gene: 4. The CDR3 DNA follows: TGCGCCAGCAGCCAAGCCGGGACAGCTTCCTACGAGCAGTACTTC. Translating it yields CASSQAGTASYEQYF.

The chain links TRBV20-1 to TRBJ1-2; weak D call: TRBD1 (5 bases). The CDR3 runs 13 residues. Trimming took 1 base from V and 6 from J, leaving 12 bases between them. In germline, CDR1 is DFQATT, CDR2 SNEGSKA (reference sequence). CDR3 DNA sequence: TGCAGTGCTAGAGCAGGGCACCTGGATGGCTACACCTTC. This translates into CSARAGHLDGYTF.

This clonotype has just a few counts. The J gene is TRBJ2-7, the V gene TRBV7-6; D is possibly TRBD2 (7 bases). With 5 bases removed from V and 2 bases from J, the gap between germline ends came to 16 bases. This CDR3 has 15 residues. The V gene's germline CDR1 is SGHVS and CDR2 FNYEAQ. CDR3 amino acids: CASSPGSGGPYEQYF. DNA of the CDR3: TGTGCCAGCAGCCCGGGATCGGGGGGCCCCTACGAGCAGTACTTC.

V and J are TRBV6-5 and TRBJ1-5; D not certain. Per germline, CDR1 MNHEY and CDR2 SVGAGI. This CDR3 is 16 amino acids long. Deletions cut 0 bases from V and 0 bases from J, with 9 bases between. CDR3 residues: CASSYSRSVSNQPQHF. The CDR3 coding sequence is TGTGCCAGCAGTTACTCGAGGAGCGTTAGCAATCAGCCCCAGCATTTT.

The sample holds a few counts of this clonotype. This sequence joins TRBV4-1 and TRBJ2-1; 7 bases align to TRBD1. Germline loops: CDR1 MGHRA, CDR2 YSYEKL. The J segment lost 10 bases and the V segment lost 1 base, leaving 7 bases of the junction unmatched. The CDR3 is made up of 14 amino acids. The CDR3 protein is CASSQVQSGGEQFF. The DNA of the CDR3 is TGCGCCAGCAGCCAAGTTCAGTCAGGGGGAGAGCAGTTCTTC.

This chain joins TRBV12-3 or TRBV12-4 and TRBJ2-7, with D maybe TRBD2 (6 bases). This CDR3 has 12 amino acids. Trimming took 4 bases from V and 2 from J, leaving 6 bases between them. CDR3 region: CASSWTTYEQYF. CDR3 nucleotides: TGTGCCAGCAGTTGGACTACCTACGAGCAGTACTTC.

This clonotype was detected a few times. V and J are TRBV14 and TRBJ2-3; 13 nucleotides agree with TRBD2. The CDR3 length is 17 residues. Germline V gene sequence: CDR1 SGHDN, CDR2 FVKESK. J was trimmed by 4 bases and V by 4 bases; bases with no gene match: 8. The CDR3 reads CASSPRTSGGRADTQYF. CDR3 nucleotides: TGTGCCAGCAGCCCCCGGACTAGCGGGGGACGGGCAGATACGCAGTATTTT.

This clonotype has only a few counts. The chain employs TRBV6-2 or TRBV6-3 and TRBJ2-1; 8 bases are shared with TRBD1. The CDR3 sequence is 14 residues long. V lost 7 bases to trimming and J lost 10 bases; unmatched junction nucleotides: 12. In germline, CDR1 is MNHEY, CDR2 SVGEGT. CDR3 coding DNA: TGTGCCAGCACCCAGGACAGGGTTTGGCGGGAGCAGTTCTTC. Translating gives CASTQDRVWREQFF.

The CDR3 DNA follows: TGTGCCAGCAGTAAGAATGGACGGATCTCCTACGAGCAGTACTTC. Its translation: CASSKNGRISYEQYF. V is TRBV28 and J is TRBJ2-7; D gene ambiguous. CDR3 size: 15 residues. Germline V gene sequence: CDR1 MDHEN, CDR2 SYDVKM. Trimming shortened V by 5 bases and J by 0 bases, and 14 bases separated the two germline ends. Drawing the rest from reference TRBV28 and TRBJ2-7, the complete variable domain is DVKVTQSSRYLVKRTGEKVFLECVQDMDHENMFWYRQDPGLGLRLIYFSYDVKMKEKGDIPEGYSVSREKKERFSLILESASTNQTSMYLCASSKNGRISYEQYFGPGTRLTVT.

Only a few counts were recorded for this clonotype. J is TRBJ2-2 and V is TRBV3-1, with TRBD1 identical over 11 bases. The CDR3 length is 16 residues. V dropped 4 bases and J dropped 6; count of bases not matched to a gene: 7. Germline CDR1 reads LGHDT; CDR2 reads YNNKEL (reference sequence). The CDR3 sequence: CASSPGQGGDAGELFF. The DNA of the CDR3 is TGTGCCAGCAGCCCGGGACAGGGGGGAGACGCCGGGGAGCTGTTTTTT.

This clonotype has more than one count but fewer than ten. The chain couples TRBV29-1 to TRBJ2-6; TRBD2 matches 8 bases. Germline V lookup: CDR1 SQVTM, CDR2 ANQGSEA. Trimming at V came to 4 bases and at J to 0 bases, leaving 5 bases not matched to a gene. The CDR3 totals 16 residues. The CDR3 reads CSVVGSGISGANVLTF. DNA of the CDR3: TGCAGCGTTGTTGGTAGCGGGATCTCTGGGGCCAACGTCCTGACTTTC.

This clonotype occurred a few times. The chain is built from TRBV4-3 and TRBJ1-5, with a possible D match to TRBD1 (6 bases). The CDR3 sequence is 20 residues long. Germline V gives CDR1 LGHNA, CDR2 YSLEER. The V end lost 0 bases, the J end lost 0 bases, and 21 bases lay between the germline ends. This CDR3 is CASSQDLPLSGGDSNQPQHF. In DNA, the CDR3 is TGCGCCAGCAGCCAAGATCTTCCCTTAAGTGGGGGCGATAGCAATCAGCCCCAGCATTTT.

This clonotype has just a few counts. The CDR3: CASSYRRVASTGELFF. In nucleotides, the CDR3 is TGTGCCAGCAGTTACCGTAGAGTAGCAAGCACCGGGGAGCTGTTTTTT. The V call is TRBV6-5, the J call TRBJ2-2; no clear D. Germline V gene lookup returns CDR1 MNHEY and CDR2 SVGAGI. V was pared by 2 bases and J by 4 bases, with 14 bases between. This CDR3 has 16 residues.

This clonotype was recorded at least ten times. This sequence joins TRBV9 and TRBJ2-1; D remains ambiguous. The V and J ends lost 5 bases and 7 bases respectively, with 10 bases between them. This CDR3 contains 12 residues. Germline V lookup: CDR1 SGDLS, CDR2 YYNGEE. The CDR3 loop is CASSLLENEQFF. The CDR3, as DNA: TGTGCCAGCAGTCTACTTGAGAATGAGCAGTTCTTC.

The CDR3 DNA follows: TGCGCCAGCAGCTTGGCGGCAGGGGACGTACTTAACTATGGCTACACCTTC. This sequence encodes CASSLAAGDVLNYGYTF. The V and J genes are TRBV5-1 and TRBJ1-2; maybe TRBD1 (6 bases). This CDR3 is 17 amino acids long. V lost 0 bases, J lost 1 base, and 16 bases lay in between. Germline V CDR1 and CDR2: SGHRS, YFSETQ.

This clonotype was seen a handful of times. The J gene is TRBJ2-3, the V gene TRBV11-2, with TRBD2 identical over 8 bases. Germline lookup yields CDR1 SGHAT and CDR2 FQNNGV. Germline trimming cut 5 bases from V and 2 bases from J; bases unmatched to any gene: 12. The CDR3 runs 17 residues. As DNA, the CDR3 is TGTGCCAGCAGCCCCGTGGGCCTAGCGGGCCTCACAGATACGCAGTATTTT. It specifies CASSPVGLAGLTDTQYF.